The entry that follows covers one TCR beta chain sequence. Its antigen is unknown. Germline is not matched at one junction end, which may reflect a read error. This entry belongs to a study of Ad26.COV2.S vaccination and SARS-CoV-2 variants. Clones were read by immunoSEQ multiplex PCR, and TCRdb kept only the in-frame ones, dropping some. The sample includes under 150,000 clones, 86% of them seen just once. Whole-study findings and limits: The authors reported substantial breadth in spike-specific CD8+ and CD4+ T cell responses after vaccination.

Per germline, CDR1 LNHDA and CDR2 SQIVND (reference sequence). CDR3 length: 14 amino acids. V is TRBV19 and J is TRBJ2-1; D is ambiguous. This TCR was recovered from a human donor who had recovered from COVID-19. The sample here was peripheral blood, taken after recovery from COVID-19. CDR3 sequence reads: CAGSNEGSYNEQFF. CDR3 nucleotides: TGTGCCGGTAGTAACGAAGGTTCCTACAATGAGCAGTTCTTC.